Reported below is one TCR beta chain. This sample was included in a study of T cells in Graves' hyperthyroidism and ophthalmopathy. Clinical symptoms, serum thyroxine and TRAb, thyroid ultrasound and orbital computed tomography were used for the diagnoses. Drawn at first hyperthyroidism diagnosis, the blood sample preceded any ophthalmopathy symptoms. V was trimmed by 6 bases and J by 5 bases, leaving 22 bases between them. This CDR3 contains 16 residues. Germline lookup yields CDR1 MNHNS and CDR2 SASEGT. TCR beta CDR3 regions were amplified from RNA transcripts. HTBI primers were employed in a first-round RT-PCR of the TCR CDR3. TCRdb reanalysed the multiplex PCR reads using MiXCR and keeps one entry per CDR3 protein. The repertoire has approximately 720,000 distinct CDR3 sequences, approximately 18% of them found once; the top ten carry around 15%.

The sequence was obtained from a woman between 45 and 60 years old with Graves' hyperthyroidism that later progressed to Graves' ophthalmopathy. Material for sequencing was blood. V and J are TRBV6-1 and TRBJ1-2, with no clear D. Here the CDR3 reads CASRRDSTRIDYGYTF. CDR3 nucleotide sequence: TGTGCCAGCAGGAGGGATTCCACACGTATCGATTATGGCTACACCTTC.